One T cell receptor (beta chain) is described in this entry. Its antigen is unidentified. The sample comes from a study of T cell repertoires in cytomegalovirus infection. Across the study: Selected CMV epitopes included recently identified HLA-C-restricted ones as well as well-studied HLA-B-restricted ones. Indications of both CMV infection and matching HLA type were provided by public TCR beta signatures.

Germline CDR1 and CDR2: SGHVS and FQNEAQ. V dropped 2 bases and J dropped 1 base, with 11 bases sitting between them. The CDR3 loop spans 15 amino acids. TCRdb itself ran the reads through MiXCR, one entry per CDR3 protein. The sample holds about half a million distinct CDR3 sequences; around 35% are singletons and the top ten take 17%. Study results and caveats: Carriers of CMV and the relevant HLA type were discriminated by public TCR beta frequency. The ex vivo response was dominated by HLA-C-restricted CMV-specific TCR beta clonotypes.

The chain carries TRBV7-8 and TRBJ1-1, with D possibly matching TRBD1 (6 bases). The sequence was collected from a human donor in good health (CMV status not recorded). Some clones in this sample may be carry-over from other donors' samples. The sequencing used cultured PBMCs, collected from culture after CMV antigen stimulation. The CDR3 DNA sequence: TGTGCCAGCAGCTTATACCGACAGGAGAACACTGAAGCTTTCTTT. Amino acid sequence: CASSLYRQENTEAFF.